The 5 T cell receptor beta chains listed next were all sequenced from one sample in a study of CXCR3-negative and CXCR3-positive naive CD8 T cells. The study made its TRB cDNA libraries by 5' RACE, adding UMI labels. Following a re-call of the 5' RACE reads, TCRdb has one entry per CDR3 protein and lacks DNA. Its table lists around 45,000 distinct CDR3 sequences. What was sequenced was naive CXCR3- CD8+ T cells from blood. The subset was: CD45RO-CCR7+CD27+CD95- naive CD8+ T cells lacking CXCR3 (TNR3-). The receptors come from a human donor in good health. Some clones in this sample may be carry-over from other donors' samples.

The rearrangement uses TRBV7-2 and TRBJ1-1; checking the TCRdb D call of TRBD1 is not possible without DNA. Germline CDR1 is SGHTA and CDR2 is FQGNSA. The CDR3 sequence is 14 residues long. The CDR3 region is CASSLGAGGWEAFF. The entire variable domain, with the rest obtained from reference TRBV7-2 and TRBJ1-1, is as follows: GAGVSQSPSNKVTEKGKDVELRCDPISGHTALYWYRQSLGQGLEFLIYFQGNSAPDKSGLPSDRFSAERTGGSVSTLTIQRTQQEDSAVYLCASSLGAGGWEAFFGQGTRLTVV.

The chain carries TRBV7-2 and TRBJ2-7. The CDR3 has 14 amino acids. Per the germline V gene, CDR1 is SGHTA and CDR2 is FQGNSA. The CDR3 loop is CASSSAFTSYEQYF.

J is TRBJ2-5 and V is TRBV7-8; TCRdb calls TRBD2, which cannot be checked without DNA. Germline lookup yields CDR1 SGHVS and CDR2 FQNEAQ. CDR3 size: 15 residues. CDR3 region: CASSLAGRVGETQYF.

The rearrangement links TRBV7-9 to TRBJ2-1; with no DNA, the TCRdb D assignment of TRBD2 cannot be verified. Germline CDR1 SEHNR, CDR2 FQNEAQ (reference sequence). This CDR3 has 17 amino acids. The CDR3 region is CASSRTSGSPSYNEQFF.

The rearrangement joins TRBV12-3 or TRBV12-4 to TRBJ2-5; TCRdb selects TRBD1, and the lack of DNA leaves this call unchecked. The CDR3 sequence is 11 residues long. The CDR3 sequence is CASRQGETQYF.